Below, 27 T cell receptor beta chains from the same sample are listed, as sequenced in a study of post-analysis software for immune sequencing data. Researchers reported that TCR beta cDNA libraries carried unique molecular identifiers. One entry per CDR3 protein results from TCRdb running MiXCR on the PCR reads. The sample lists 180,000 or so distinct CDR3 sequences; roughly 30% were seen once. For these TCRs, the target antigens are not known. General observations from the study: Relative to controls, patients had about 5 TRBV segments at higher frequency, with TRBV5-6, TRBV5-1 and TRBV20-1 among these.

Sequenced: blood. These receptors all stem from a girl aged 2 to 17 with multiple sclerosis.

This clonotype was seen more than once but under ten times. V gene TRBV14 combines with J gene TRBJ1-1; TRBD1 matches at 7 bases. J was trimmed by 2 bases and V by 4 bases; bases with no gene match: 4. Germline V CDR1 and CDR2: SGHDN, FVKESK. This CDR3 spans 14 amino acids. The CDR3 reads CASSRGQINTEAFF. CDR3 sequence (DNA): TGTGCCAGCAGCCGGGGACAGATAAACACTGAAGCTTTCTTT. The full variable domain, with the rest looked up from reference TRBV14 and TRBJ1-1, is EAGVTQFPSHSVIEKGQTVTLRCDPISGHDNLYWYRRVMGKEIKFLLHFVKESKQDESGMPNNRFLAERTGGTYSTLKVQPAELEDSGVYFCASSRGQINTEAFFGQGTRLTVV.

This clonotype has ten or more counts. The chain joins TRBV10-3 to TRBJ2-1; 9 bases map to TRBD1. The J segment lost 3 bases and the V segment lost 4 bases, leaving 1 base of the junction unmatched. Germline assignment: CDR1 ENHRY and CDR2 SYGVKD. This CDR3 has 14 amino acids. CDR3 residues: CAISGDRDYNEQFF. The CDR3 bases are TGTGCCATCAGTGGGGACAGGGACTACAATGAGCAGTTCTTC.

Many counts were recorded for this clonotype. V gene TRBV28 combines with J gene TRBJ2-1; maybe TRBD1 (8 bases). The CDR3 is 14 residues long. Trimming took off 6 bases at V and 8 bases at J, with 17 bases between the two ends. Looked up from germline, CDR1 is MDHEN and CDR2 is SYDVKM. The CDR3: CASRWTGRGDEQFF. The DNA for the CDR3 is TGTGCCAGCAGATGGACAGGGAGGGGGGATGAGCAGTTCTTC.

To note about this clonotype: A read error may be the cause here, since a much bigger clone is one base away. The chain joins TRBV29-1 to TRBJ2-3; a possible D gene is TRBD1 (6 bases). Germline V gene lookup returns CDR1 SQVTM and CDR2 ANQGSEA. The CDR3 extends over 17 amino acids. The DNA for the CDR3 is TGCGGCGTTGAAGAAAGGGGCTCAGGGGCGAACACAGATACGCAGTATTTT. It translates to CGVEERGSGANTDTQYF.

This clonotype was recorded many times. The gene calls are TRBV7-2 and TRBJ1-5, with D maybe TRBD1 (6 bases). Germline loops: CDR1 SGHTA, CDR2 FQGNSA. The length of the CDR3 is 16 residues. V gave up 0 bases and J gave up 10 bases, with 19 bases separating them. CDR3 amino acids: CASSLAGTTQSGPQHF. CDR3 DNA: TGTGCCAGCAGCTTAGCGGGGACAACCCAATCAGGCCCCCAGCATTTT.

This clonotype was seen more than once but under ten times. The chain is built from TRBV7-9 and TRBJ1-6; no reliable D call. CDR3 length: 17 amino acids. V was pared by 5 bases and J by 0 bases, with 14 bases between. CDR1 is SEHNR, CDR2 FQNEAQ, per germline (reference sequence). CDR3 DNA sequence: TGTGCCAGCAGCCTGGCGACGGAACTCTCCTATAATTCACCCCTCCACTTT. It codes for CASSLATELSYNSPLHF.

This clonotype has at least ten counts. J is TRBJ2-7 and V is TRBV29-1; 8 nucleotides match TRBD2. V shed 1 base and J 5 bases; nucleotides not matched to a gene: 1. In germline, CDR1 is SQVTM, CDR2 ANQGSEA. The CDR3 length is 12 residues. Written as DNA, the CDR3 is TGCAGCGTTGAAGGGACTAGCAACGAGCAGTACTTC. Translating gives CSVEGTSNEQYF.

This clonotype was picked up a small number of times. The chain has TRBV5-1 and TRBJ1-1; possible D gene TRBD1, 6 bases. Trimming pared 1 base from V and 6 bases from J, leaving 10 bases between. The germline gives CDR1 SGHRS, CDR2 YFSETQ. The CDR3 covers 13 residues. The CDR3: CASSLQGRAEAFF. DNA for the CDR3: TGCGCCAGCAGCTTGCAGGGGAGGGCTGAAGCTTTCTTT.

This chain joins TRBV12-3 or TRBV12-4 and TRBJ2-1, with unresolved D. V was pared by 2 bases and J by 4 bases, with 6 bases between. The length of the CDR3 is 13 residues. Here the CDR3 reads CASSLLQYNEQFF. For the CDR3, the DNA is TGTGCCAGCAGTTTATTGCAGTACAATGAGCAGTTCTTC.

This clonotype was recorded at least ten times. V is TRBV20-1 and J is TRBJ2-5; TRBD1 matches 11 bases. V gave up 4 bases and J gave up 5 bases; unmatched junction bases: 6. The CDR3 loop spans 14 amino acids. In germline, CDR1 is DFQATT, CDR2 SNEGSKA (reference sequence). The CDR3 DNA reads TGCAGTGCTATCCGGGACAGGGGGGTGGAGACCCAGTACTTC. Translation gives CSAIRDRGVETQYF.

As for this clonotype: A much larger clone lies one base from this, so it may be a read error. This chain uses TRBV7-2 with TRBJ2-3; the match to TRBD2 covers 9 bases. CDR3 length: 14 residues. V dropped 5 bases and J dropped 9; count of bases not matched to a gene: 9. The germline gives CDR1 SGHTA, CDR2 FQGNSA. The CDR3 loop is CASSLMASGKTQYF. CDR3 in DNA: TGTGCCAGCAGCCTTATGGCTAGCGGGAAGACGCAGTATTTT. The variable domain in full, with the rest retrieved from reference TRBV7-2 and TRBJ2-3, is GAGVSQSPSNKVTEKGKDVELRCDPISGHTALYWYRQSLGQGLEFLIYFQGNSAPDKSGLPSDRFSAERTGGSVSTLTIQRTQQEDSAVYLCASSLMASGKTQYFGPGTRLTVL.

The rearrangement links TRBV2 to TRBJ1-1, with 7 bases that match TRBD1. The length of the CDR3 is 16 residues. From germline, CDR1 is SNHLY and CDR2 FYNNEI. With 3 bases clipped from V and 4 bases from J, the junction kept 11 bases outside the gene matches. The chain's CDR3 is CASSEEQGRVGTEAFF. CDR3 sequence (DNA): TGTGCCAGCAGTGAGGAACAGGGGAGAGTTGGCACTGAAGCTTTCTTT.

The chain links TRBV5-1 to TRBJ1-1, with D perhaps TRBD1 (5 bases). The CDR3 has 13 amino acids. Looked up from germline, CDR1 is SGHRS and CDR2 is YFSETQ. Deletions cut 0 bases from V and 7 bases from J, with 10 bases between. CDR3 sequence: CASSLDRKYEAFF. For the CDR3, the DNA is TGCGCCAGCAGCTTGGACAGGAAATATGAAGCTTTCTTT.

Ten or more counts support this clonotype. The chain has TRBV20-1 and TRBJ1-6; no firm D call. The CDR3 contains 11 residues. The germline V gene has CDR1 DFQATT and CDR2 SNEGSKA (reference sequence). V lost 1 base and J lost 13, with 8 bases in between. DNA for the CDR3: TGCAGTGCTAGAGGGCCGGGGCCCCTCCACTTT. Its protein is CSARGPGPLHF.

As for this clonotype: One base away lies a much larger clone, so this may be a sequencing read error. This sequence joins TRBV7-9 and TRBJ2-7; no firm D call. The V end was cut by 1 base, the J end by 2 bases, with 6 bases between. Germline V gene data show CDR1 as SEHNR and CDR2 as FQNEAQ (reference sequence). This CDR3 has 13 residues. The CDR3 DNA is TGTGCCAGCAGCTTAGGAACCACCTACGAGCAGTACGTC. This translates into CASSLGTTYEQYV.

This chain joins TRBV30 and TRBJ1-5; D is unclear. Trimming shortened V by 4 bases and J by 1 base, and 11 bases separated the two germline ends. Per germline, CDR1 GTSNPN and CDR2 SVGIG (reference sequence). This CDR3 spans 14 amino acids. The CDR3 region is CAWMYEGSNQPQHF. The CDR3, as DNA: TGTGCCTGGATGTACGAGGGAAGCAATCAGCCCCAGCATTTT.

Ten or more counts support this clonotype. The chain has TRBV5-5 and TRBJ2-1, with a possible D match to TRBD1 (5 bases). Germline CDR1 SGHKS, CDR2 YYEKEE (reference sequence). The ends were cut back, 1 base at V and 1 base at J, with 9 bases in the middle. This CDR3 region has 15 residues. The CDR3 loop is CASSLRTGSYNEQFF. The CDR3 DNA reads TGTGCCAGCAGCTTGAGAACAGGATCCTACAATGAGCAGTTCTTC.

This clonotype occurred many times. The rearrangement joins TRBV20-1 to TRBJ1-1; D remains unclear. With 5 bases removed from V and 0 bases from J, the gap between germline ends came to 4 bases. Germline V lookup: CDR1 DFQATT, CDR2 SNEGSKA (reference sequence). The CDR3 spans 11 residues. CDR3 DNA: TGCAGTGCTCCCTTGAACACTGAAGCTTTCTTT. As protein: CSAPLNTEAFF.

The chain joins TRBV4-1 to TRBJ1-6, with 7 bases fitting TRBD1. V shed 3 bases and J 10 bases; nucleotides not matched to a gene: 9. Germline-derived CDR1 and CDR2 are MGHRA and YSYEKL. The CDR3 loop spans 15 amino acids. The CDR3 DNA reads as TGCGCCAGCAGCCACAGGGACAGTTCTCGGTCACCCCTCCACTTT. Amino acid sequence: CASSHRDSSRSPLHF.

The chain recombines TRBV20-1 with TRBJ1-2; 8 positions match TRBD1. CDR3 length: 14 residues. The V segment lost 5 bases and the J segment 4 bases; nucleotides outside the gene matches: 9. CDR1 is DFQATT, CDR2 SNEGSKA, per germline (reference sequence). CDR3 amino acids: CSAGRQGIAYGYTF. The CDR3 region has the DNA TGCAGTGCTGGACGACAGGGGATCGCCTATGGCTACACCTTC.

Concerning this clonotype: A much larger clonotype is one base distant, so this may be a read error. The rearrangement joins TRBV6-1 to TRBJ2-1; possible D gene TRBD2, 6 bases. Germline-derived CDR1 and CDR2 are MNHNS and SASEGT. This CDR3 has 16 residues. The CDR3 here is CVSTETVEGSYNEQFF. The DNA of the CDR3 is TGTGTCAGCACCGAAACAGTGGAGGGGTCCTACAATGAGCAGTTCTTC.

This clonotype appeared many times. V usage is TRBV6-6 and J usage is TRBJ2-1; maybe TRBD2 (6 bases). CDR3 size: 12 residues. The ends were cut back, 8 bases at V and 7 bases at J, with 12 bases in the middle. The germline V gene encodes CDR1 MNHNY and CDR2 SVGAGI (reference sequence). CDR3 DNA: TGTGCCAGCCGCGGGGTTTGGAATGAGCAGTTCTTC. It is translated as CASRGVWNEQFF.

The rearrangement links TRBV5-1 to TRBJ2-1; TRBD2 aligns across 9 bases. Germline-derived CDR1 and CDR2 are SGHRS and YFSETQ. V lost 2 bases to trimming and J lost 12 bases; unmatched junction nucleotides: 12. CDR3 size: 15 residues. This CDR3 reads CASSFRREGPDVQFF. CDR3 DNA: TGCGCCAGCAGCTTCCGGCGGGAGGGCCCAGATGTGCAGTTCTTC.

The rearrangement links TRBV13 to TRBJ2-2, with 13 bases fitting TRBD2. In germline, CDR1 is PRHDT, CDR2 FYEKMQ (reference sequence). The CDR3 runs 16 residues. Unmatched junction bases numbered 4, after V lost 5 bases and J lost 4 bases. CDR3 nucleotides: TGTGCCAGCAGCCCTGGACTAGCGGGAGCCACCGGGGAGCTGTTTTTT. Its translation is CASSPGLAGATGELFF. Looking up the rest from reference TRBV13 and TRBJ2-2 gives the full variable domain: AAGVIQSPRHLIKEKRETATLKCYPIPRHDTVYWYQQGPGQDPQFLISFYEKMQSDKGSIPDRFSAQQFSDYHSELNMSSLELGDSALYFCASSPGLAGATGELFFGEGSRLTVL.

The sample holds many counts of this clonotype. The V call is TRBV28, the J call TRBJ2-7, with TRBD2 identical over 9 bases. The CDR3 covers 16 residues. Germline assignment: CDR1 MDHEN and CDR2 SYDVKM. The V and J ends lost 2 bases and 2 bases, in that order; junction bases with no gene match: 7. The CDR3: CASSLLRVAGAYEQYF. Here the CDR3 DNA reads TGTGCCAGCAGTTTACTCCGGGTAGCGGGAGCCTACGAGCAGTACTTC.

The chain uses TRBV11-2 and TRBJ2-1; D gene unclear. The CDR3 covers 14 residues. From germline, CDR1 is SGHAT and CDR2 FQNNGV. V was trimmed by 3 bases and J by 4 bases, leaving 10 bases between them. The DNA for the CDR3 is TGTGCCAGCAGCTTTGCCACCCCGTACAATGAGCAGTTCTTC. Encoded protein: CASSFATPYNEQFF.

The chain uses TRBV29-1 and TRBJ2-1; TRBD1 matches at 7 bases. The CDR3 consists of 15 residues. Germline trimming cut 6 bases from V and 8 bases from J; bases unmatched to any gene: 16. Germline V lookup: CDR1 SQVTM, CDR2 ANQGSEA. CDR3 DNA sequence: TGCAGCGTCGTAATGACCGGGACAGCAGGGGATGAGCAGTTCTTC. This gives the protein CSVVMTGTAGDEQFF.